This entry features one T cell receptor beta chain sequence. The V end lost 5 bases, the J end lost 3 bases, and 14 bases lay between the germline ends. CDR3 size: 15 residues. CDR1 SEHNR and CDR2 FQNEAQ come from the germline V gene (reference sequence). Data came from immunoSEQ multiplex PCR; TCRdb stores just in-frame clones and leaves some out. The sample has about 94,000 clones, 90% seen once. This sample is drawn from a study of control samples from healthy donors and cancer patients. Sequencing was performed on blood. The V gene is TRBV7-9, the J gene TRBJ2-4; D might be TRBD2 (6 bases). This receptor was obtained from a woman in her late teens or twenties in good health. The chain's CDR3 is CASSARLEGKNIQYF. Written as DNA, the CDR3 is TGTGCCAGCAGCGCCCGACTAGAGGGCAAAAACATTCAGTACTTC.